Listed below are T cell receptor beta chains from one sample, sequenced in a study of cytomegalovirus exposure and HLA in healthy donors. Here immunoSEQ multiplex PCR was the method, and the copy in TCRdb shows in-frame clones only, minus some. The sample includes 100,000 to 150,000 clones. Sequences were obtained from PBMCs. The source of these receptors is a man under 40 in good health and CMV-seronegative. Each CDR3 is given without its conserved first and last residue.

V: TRBV7-2; J: TRBJ2-7; CDR3: ASSPHRSTYEQY
V: TRBV28; J: TRBJ2-3; CDR3: ASVVSSTDTQY
V: TRBV15; J: TRBJ2-1; CDR3: ATSRAGLAGYDEQF
V: TRBV18; J: TRBJ2-7; CDR3: ASSPPRLASYEQY
V: TRBV4-3; J: TRBJ2-2; CDR3: ASSLQDRDPDTGGLF
V: TRBV11-2; J: TRBJ2-2; CDR3: ASSSPGLGLFGDTGELF
V: TRBV11-3; J: TRBJ2-3; CDR3: ASSQTGGSTQY
V: TRBV28; J: TRBJ1-5; CDR3: ASSLRGPDSNQPQH
V: TRBV5-4; J: TRBJ1-1; CDR3: ASGRPGDTEAF
V: TRBV7-8; J: TRBJ2-1; CDR3: ASSFRQVVASYNEQF
V: TRBV4-2; J: TRBJ1-1; CDR3: ASSSPGQGGGNTEAF
V: TRBV19; J: TRBJ2-5; CDR3: ASSISAGQETQY
V: TRBV10-3; J: TRBJ2-3; CDR3: ATKRDRGADTQY
V: TRBV5-1; J: TRBJ2-1; CDR3: ASSLGRLAYNEQF
V: TRBV28; J: -; CDR3: ASSPGGNTYEQY
V: TRBV6-5; J: TRBJ2-3; CDR3: ASSRPGIGSDTQY
V: TRBV11-2; J: -; CDR3: ASNHKGGSSYEQY
V: TRBV6-6; J: TRBJ2-3; CDR3: ATDTGTPSTDTQY
V: TRBV10-2; J: TRBJ2-1; CDR3: ASGGQPNEQF
V: TRBV28; J: TRBJ1-2; CDR3: ASRDRRGYGYT
V: TRBV28; J: TRBJ2-4; CDR3: ASSLTDSAKNIQY
V: TRBV6-1; J: TRBJ2-5; CDR3: ATQRGTASQETQY
V: TRBV5-1; J: TRBJ2-5; CDR3: ASSLELAGAPLSTQETQY
V: TRBV6-4; J: TRBJ2-3; CDR3: ASSDLAGASTDTQY
V: TRBV5-1; J: TRBJ1-1; CDR3: ASSLGAGSGTEAF
V: TRBV19; J: TRBJ2-1; CDR3: ASSILGLAGGPSPNEQF
V: TRBV10-3; J: TRBJ1-1; CDR3: ATSEGRDTEAF
V: TRBV7-8; J: TRBJ1-2; CDR3: ASSPRTGYGYT
V: TRBV28; J: TRBJ1-3; CDR3: ASSLDSTSGNTIY
V: TRBV28; J: TRBJ1-5; CDR3: ASSLTGGRVRPQH
V: TRBV28; J: TRBJ1-2; CDR3: ASSFDSHYGYT
V: TRBV28; J: TRBJ1-5; CDR3: ASSTQTGFSNQPQH
V: TRBV29-1; J: TRBJ2-5; CDR3: SVDDVWEETQY
V: TRBV6-5; J: -; CDR3: ASSYGTVPYEQY
V: TRBV4-1; J: TRBJ2-7; CDR3: ASSPTSFSYEQY
V: TRBV6-1; J: TRBJ2-7; CDR3: ASSEWDRAYEQY
V: TRBV6-1; J: TRBJ2-7; CDR3: ASSEARRNAYEQY
V: TRBV27; J: TRBJ1-4; CDR3: ASSPRTEVMKKLF
V: TRBV6-5; J: TRBJ2-6; CDR3: ASSYRVSGANVLT
V: TRBV7-6; J: TRBJ2-1; CDR3: ASSLSRERMPTMVNEQF
V: TRBV11-2; J: TRBJ1-1; CDR3: ASSSKRGLGTEAF
V: TRBV14; J: TRBJ1-3; CDR3: ASSQDRTARDTIY
V: TRBV5-6; J: TRBJ2-1; CDR3: ASSPAGQGENEQF
V: TRBV5-4; J: TRBJ1-6; CDR3: ASSLTGNRNSPLH
V: TRBV7-6; J: TRBJ2-7; CDR3: ASSIGTSGSYEQY